This record looks at one T cell receptor beta chain sequence and its context. Its specificity is not known. PCR primers comprised 60 Vbeta and 13 Jbeta primers. Repertoires were generated with immunoSEQ multiplex PCR, while TCRdb's copy carries only in-frame clones and drops some. This sample contains roughly 80,000 clones. Germline V gene data show CDR1 as DFQATT and CDR2 as SNEGSKA (reference sequence). The CDR3 is 10 residues long. This specimen belongs to a study of cytomegalovirus exposure and HLA in healthy donors. Turning to the study itself: Of the donors genotyped, some 400 in all, 81% fell in the Caucasian-associated ancestry cluster. Study observations and caveats: Per a prior analysis, the majority of TCR beta V segments were productive roughly 87% or roughly 30% of the time. An assumption of roughly uniform sequencing depth across donors underlay the presence/absence analyses. In a later analysis, HLA-C alleles had the fewest associated TCRs, DRB1 alleles the most.

The chain carries TRBV20-1 and TRBJ1-5; D uncertain. This TCR derives from a man over 45 in good health and CMV-seronegative. Sequenced sample: PBMCs. DNA of the CDR3: TGCAGCCCCACGCAGCAGCCCCAGCATTTT. Protein: CSPTQQPQHF.